The 16 T cell receptor beta chains below all came from one sample that was sequenced in a study of shared clonotypes between healthy human individuals. TCRdb's copy holds only in-frame clones and misses some; the assay was immunoSEQ multiplex PCR. The sample contains some 2 million clones, 90% to 95% of which appear only once. Sequencing used naive CD4+ T cells sorted from blood. Subset in this sample: CD45RA+ positively selected. The receptors shown here come from a man younger than 35 in good health.

The CDR3 nucleotides are TGTGCCAGCAGTTCTCAGCCCCTCCATGAGCAGTTCTTC. Residues: CASSSQPLHEQFF. The V gene is TRBV28, the J gene TRBJ2-1; no clear D gene. Per the germline V gene, CDR1 is MDHEN and CDR2 is SYDVKM. The length of the CDR3 is 13 residues. Trimming pared 4 bases from V and 8 bases from J, leaving 12 bases between.

As for this clone: The identical CDR3 is also encoded by other nucleotide sequences in the sample. The chain links TRBV5-1 to TRBJ2-3; D not resolved. CDR3 length: 15 amino acids. V was trimmed by 0 bases and J by 0 bases, leaving 8 bases between them. CDR1 is SGHRS, CDR2 YFSETQ, per germline. CDR3 region: CASSLGAVSTDTQYF. The CDR3, as DNA: TGCGCCAGCAGCTTGGGAGCCGTTAGCACAGATACGCAGTATTTT. Together with reference TRBV5-1 and TRBJ2-3, the CDR3 gives the full variable domain: KAGVTQTPRYLIKTRGQQVTLSCSPISGHRSVSWYQQTPGQGLQFLFEYFSETQRNKGNFPGRFSGRQFSNSRSEMNVSTLELGDSALYLCASSLGAVSTDTQYFGPGTRLTVL.

The table lists this clone with a count of one. The same CDR3 also results from other DNA sequences found in this sample. This sequence joins TRBV9 and TRBJ1-1; maybe TRBD1 (5 bases). Deletions cut 3 bases from V and 0 bases from J, with 12 bases between. Germline lookup yields CDR1 SGDLS and CDR2 YYNGEE. This CDR3 region has 15 residues. Written as DNA, the CDR3 is TGTGCCAGCAGCGCGCCAGGGACTTTGAACACTGAAGCTTTCTTT. Translated: CASSAPGTLNTEAFF.

This sequence joins TRBV5-1 and TRBJ1-2; TRBD1 is a possible D gene (5 bases). The germline V gene encodes CDR1 SGHRS and CDR2 YFSETQ. The CDR3 contains 15 residues. Trimming stripped 4 bases from V and 1 base from J, with 14 bases between. The CDR3 bases are TGCGCCAGCAGCACGGGGACGGGTCTTAACTATGGCTACACCTTC. Its protein product is CASSTGTGLNYGYTF.

Regarding this clone: In the same sample, other DNA sequences code for this CDR3. V is TRBV7-2 and J is TRBJ2-7, with D possibly being TRBD1 or TRBD2 (5 bases each). The germline gives CDR1 SGHTA, CDR2 FQGNSA. V was cut by 5 bases and J by 4 bases, with 9 bases left in between. The CDR3 totals 12 residues. Here the CDR3 DNA reads TGTGCCAGCAGCCCGGGACCTTACGAGCAGTACTTC. Its translation: CASSPGPYEQYF.

The chain has TRBV7-9 and TRBJ2-1, with D maybe TRBD1 (6 bases). The CDR3 loop spans 15 amino acids. Trimming removed 5 bases at V and 2 bases at J, with 13 bases between. Germline V gene sequence: CDR1 SEHNR, CDR2 FQNEAQ (reference sequence). The CDR3 region has the DNA TGTGCCAGCAGCCTCCGAGACAGGCCCTACAATGAGCAGTTCTTC. It encodes CASSLRDRPYNEQFF.

V usage is TRBV10-2 and J usage is TRBJ2-4; D possibly corresponds to TRBD1 (5 bases). V shed 1 base and J shed 0 bases, with 13 bases lying between them. This CDR3 region has 17 residues. Looked up from germline, CDR1 is WSHSY and CDR2 is SAAADI. CDR3 DNA sequence: TGCGCCAGCAGTGAGTTGACAGTTGATATAGCCAAAAACATTCAGTACTTC. Protein product: CASSELTVDIAKNIQYF.

In its sample, this clone was seen once. A much bigger clone sits one base away, suggesting this may be a read error. The chain uses TRBV4-1 and TRBJ2-2, with TRBD1 identical over 9 bases. Trimming cost V 5 bases and J 2 bases; bases outside gene matches: 6. From germline, CDR1 is MGHRA and CDR2 YSYEKL. The CDR3 contains 16 residues. The CDR3, as DNA: TGCGCCAGCAGCTACCGGACAGGGGCCAACACCGGGGAGCTGTTTTTT. This gives the protein CASSYRTGANTGELFF.

Of note for this clone: Being one base from a much bigger clone, this may be a read error. This specimen includes other DNA sequences encoding the same CDR3. This chain uses TRBV6-5 with TRBJ2-5; D is perhaps TRBD1 or TRBD2 (5 bases each). V was pared by 5 bases and J by 5 bases, with 6 bases between. The CDR3 has 11 amino acids. In germline, CDR1 is MNHEY, CDR2 SVGAGI. The CDR3 here is CASSEGETQYF. The DNA of the CDR3 is TGTGCCAGCAGTGAGGGGGAGACCCAGTACTTC.

The gene calls are TRBV9 and TRBJ2-2, with 9 bases identical to TRBD2. Losses at the gene ends were 4 bases for V and 5 bases for J; bases not matched to a gene: 3. This CDR3 is 14 amino acids long. CDR1 and CDR2 from the germline V gene are SGDLS and YYNGEE. For the CDR3, the DNA is TGTGCCAGCAGCCGACTAGCGGAAACCGGGGAGCTGTTTTTT. Residues: CASSRLAETGELFF.

The CDR3 DNA reads TGTGCCAGCAGCGCCACAGAGTCCCCTGGTCAGCCCCAGCATTTT. Translated: CASSATESPGQPQHF. The chain joins TRBV5-6 to TRBJ1-5; no definite D call. The CDR3 has 15 amino acids. The germline gives CDR1 SGHDT, CDR2 YYEEEE. The ends were cut back, 4 bases at V and 6 bases at J, with 17 bases in the middle. Combining the CDR3 with reference TRBV5-6 and TRBJ1-5 gives the whole variable domain DAGVTQSPTHLIKTRGQQVTLRCSPKSGHDTVSWYQQALGQGPQFIFQYYEEEERQRGNFPDRFSGHQFPNYSSELNVNALLLGDSALYLCASSATESPGQPQHFGDGTRLSIL.

This chain joins TRBV5-4 and TRBJ1-4; D call uncertain. Germline V lookup: CDR1 SGHNT, CDR2 YYREEE (reference sequence). The length of the CDR3 is 13 residues. V lost 0 bases and J 6 bases, leaving 6 bases between the germline ends. The CDR3 loop reads CASSLDRYEKLFF. CDR3 nucleotide sequence: TGTGCCAGCAGCTTGGACCGCTATGAAAAACTGTTTTTT.

J is TRBJ1-5 and V is TRBV2; 7 bases are shared with TRBD1. Germline V lookup: CDR1 SNHLY, CDR2 FYNNEI. CDR3 length: 15 residues. The J segment lost 0 bases and the V segment lost 7 bases, leaving 6 bases of the junction unmatched. Here the CDR3 DNA reads TGTGCCAGCAATCTGGGGGACAGTAGCAATCAGCCCCAGCATTTT. It encodes CASNLGDSSNQPQHF.

As regards this clone: Because it lacks the conserved phenylalanine or tryptophan at the end, this CDR3 is likely a read error. The limits of the CDR3 on the DNA are not certain, so only TCRdb's listed CDR3 is given. The chain carries TRBV6-1 and TRBJ1-6. CDR1 MNHNS and CDR2 SASEGT come from the germline V gene. The CDR3 spans 12 residues, counting both ends. The CDR3 here is CASSEGGAPVLK.

Here the CDR3 DNA reads TGTGCCATCAGTGATCATCTCGATTTTGGCTACACCTTC. Amino acids: CAISDHLDFGYTF. This rearrangement joins TRBV10-3 to TRBJ1-2; unclear D gene. Germline CDR1 ENHRY, CDR2 SYGVKD. The CDR3 covers 13 residues. V shed 3 bases and J shed 7 bases, with 12 bases lying between them.

V usage is TRBV28 and J usage is TRBJ2-1; D tentatively fits TRBD1 or TRBD2 (7 bases each). Trimming pared 2 bases from V and 9 bases from J, leaving 17 bases between. Germline loops: CDR1 MDHEN, CDR2 SYDVKM. The CDR3 sequence is 15 residues long. As DNA, the CDR3 is TGTGCCAGCAGTTTAACCCAGGGGGGGTTGAGTGAGCAGTTCTTC. Protein product: CASSLTQGGLSEQFF.